One sample yielded the 9 T cell receptor beta chains listed below, sequenced in a study of molecular identifiers for immune sequencing clone quantification. TCRdb independently ran MiXCR on the PCR reads; one entry per CDR3 protein. This table holds about 100,000 distinct CDR3 sequences, roughly 23% found once. The sequenced sample was naive CD8+ T cells from blood, with Jurkat cell RNA spiked in. Subset in this sample: FACS-sorted CD8+CD4-CCR7+CD45RA+ naive T cells. The receptors were sampled from a human donor in good health. Some libraries in this study had Jurkat cell RNA spiked in.

This sequence joins TRBV20-1 and TRBJ2-7; D gene ambiguous. Looked up from germline, CDR1 is DFQATT and CDR2 is SNEGSKA (reference sequence). The CDR3 sequence is 12 residues long. V dropped 0 bases and J dropped 4 bases, with 7 bases sitting between them. DNA for the CDR3: TGCAGTGCTAGAGATCTCGGGTACGAGCAGTACTTC. This translates into CSARDLGYEQYF.

Many counts were recorded for this clonotype. The chain joins TRBV14 to TRBJ2-7; D is ambiguous. The CDR3 spans 14 residues. V was shortened by 0 bases and J by 3 bases, with 9 bases between the two germline ends. Germline CDR1 and CDR2: SGHDN and FVKESK. In DNA form, the CDR3 reads TGTGCCAGCAGCCAAGAACAGAGTCGCTACGAGCAGTACTTC. It codes for CASSQEQSRYEQYF.

For this clonotype: This sequence may be a read error, since a much larger clone differs from it by one base. The genes are TRBV6-2 or TRBV6-3 and TRBJ2-3; tentative D call: TRBD2 (5 bases). CDR3 length: 10 amino acids. CDR1 is MNHEY and CDR2 is SVGEGT in the germline V gene. CDR3 in DNA: TGTGCCAGTTGGGGAGATACGCGGTATTTT. This translates into CASWGDTRYF.

In this sample, this clonotype turned up many times. V is TRBV28 and J is TRBJ2-7, with D unresolved. In germline, CDR1 is MDHEN, CDR2 SYDVKM. Trimming cost V 3 bases and J 2 bases, with 8 bases left between them. CDR3 length: 13 residues. In nucleotides, the CDR3 is TGTGCCAGCAGTTTCGGAAACGCCTACGAGCAGTACTTC. Encoded protein: CASSFGNAYEQYF.

The chain recombines TRBV28 with TRBJ2-1; D is ambiguous. Germline lookup yields CDR1 MDHEN and CDR2 SYDVKM. V was pared by 1 base and J by 0 bases, with 10 bases between. The CDR3 length is 16 residues. CDR3: CASSLFGRSSYNEQFF. As DNA, the CDR3 is TGTGCCAGCAGTTTATTTGGTAGGAGCTCCTACAATGAGCAGTTCTTC.

This clonotype was observed at least ten times. The genes are TRBV5-6 and TRBJ1-5, with 9 bases aligning to TRBD1. V dropped 4 bases and J dropped 6; count of bases not matched to a gene: 2. Per the germline V gene, CDR1 is SGHDT and CDR2 is YYEEEE. CDR3 length: 13 residues. The CDR3 sequence: CASSQTGGQPQHF. As DNA, the CDR3 is TGTGCCAGCAGCCAGACAGGGGGTCAGCCCCAGCATTTT.

This clonotype was counted ten times or more. The chain joins TRBV7-6 to TRBJ2-7; 9 bases line up with TRBD1. The CDR3 is 16 residues long. Germline values: CDR1 SGHVS, CDR2 FNYEAQ. V lost 5 bases, J lost 5 bases, and 13 bases stayed unmatched. In DNA form, the CDR3 reads TGTGCCAGCAGCCCGGGCGAGGGACAGGGTCTCAACGAGCAGTACTTC. This gives the protein CASSPGEGQGLNEQYF.

J is TRBJ2-1 and V is TRBV20-1; TRBD2 matches at 11 bases. Trimming removed 6 bases from V and 7 bases from J; junction bases left unmatched: 17. Germline V gene sequence: CDR1 DFQATT, CDR2 SNEGSKA (reference sequence). The CDR3 spans 17 residues. The CDR3 protein is CSATSPRSGRVLNEQFF. DNA for the CDR3: TGCAGTGCGACGTCACCTCGTAGCGGGAGGGTATTGAATGAGCAGTTCTTC.

This clonotype was seen only once. One end of the junction varies from germline; a read error may be responsible. The chain uses TRBV6-2 or TRBV6-3 and TRBJ2-1, with 8 bases fitting TRBD2. CDR3 length: 15 amino acids. CDR1 MNHEY and CDR2 SVGEGT come from the germline V gene. DNA of the CDR3: TGTGCCAGCATCAGAGCGGGAGTAAGCTACGATGAGCAGTTCTTC. Its protein is CASIRAGVSYDEQFF.